This is a list of T cell receptor beta chains from one sample in a study of cytomegalovirus exposure and HLA in healthy donors. Some clones are missing from TCRdb's copy, which holds only in-frame ones; the method was immunoSEQ multiplex PCR. Of some 45,000 clones in the sample, 80% to 95% were seen once. The specimen was PBMCs. All receptors derive from a man between 18 and 35 years old in good health and CMV-seronegative. Each CDR3 is given with its conserved first and last residue. The order of the fields is clone size, J gene, V gene, D gene, CDR3 protein, CDR3 DNA. D genes are given only for firm matches. Size values are once, few and many counts, or a class for expanded clones, and some rows have none.

clone size: .
J gene: TRBJ2-2
V gene: TRBV10-2
D gene: TRBD1
CDR3 protein: CASRQGVPGELFF
CDR3 DNA: TGCGCCAGTCGACAGGGGGTCCCCGGGGAGCTGTTTTTT

clone size: .
J gene: TRBJ1-1
V gene: TRBV19
D gene: .
CDR3 protein: CASSTTANTEAFF
CDR3 DNA: TGTGCCAGTAGTACCACAGCGAACACTGAAGCTTTCTTT

clone size: .
J gene: TRBJ1-2
V gene: TRBV6-1
D gene: .
CDR3 protein: CASSANYGYTF
CDR3 DNA: TGTGCCAGCTCCGCTAACTATGGCTACACCTTC

clone size: .
J gene: TRBJ2-3
V gene: TRBV2
D gene: .
CDR3 protein: CASRKQEGLADTQYF
CDR3 DNA: TGTGCCAGCAGAAAGCAGGAAGGATTGGCAGATACGCAGTATTTT

clone size: .
J gene: TRBJ2-7
V gene: TRBV28
D gene: TRBD2
CDR3 protein: CASTVVPGGGYEQYF
CDR3 DNA: TGTGCCAGCACCGTTGTACCGGGGGGGGGCTACGAGCAGTACTTC

clone size: .
J gene: TRBJ2-3
V gene: TRBV4-3
D gene: .
CDR3 protein: CASSSGLDYTQYF
CDR3 DNA: TGCGCCAGCAGCTCGGGACTCGACTATACGCAGTATTTT

clone size: .
J gene: TRBJ2-2
V gene: TRBV5-1
D gene: TRBD1
CDR3 protein: CASSLTQGAKTGELFF
CDR3 DNA: TGCGCCAGCAGCTTAACACAGGGGGCGAAGACCGGGGAGCTGTTTTTT

clone size: .
J gene: TRBJ2-3
V gene: TRBV9
D gene: .
CDR3 protein: CASSNRDLPDTQYF
CDR3 DNA: TGTGCCAGCAGCAACCGGGATCTCCCAGATACGCAGTATTTT

clone size: .
J gene: TRBJ2-1
V gene: TRBV19
D gene: .
CDR3 protein: CASSVGAGERDEQFF
CDR3 DNA: TGTGCCAGTAGTGTGGGGGCAGGGGAGAGAGATGAGCAGTTCTTC

clone size: .
J gene: TRBJ1-3
V gene: TRBV4-3
D gene: .
CDR3 protein: CASSRQGIGNTIYF
CDR3 DNA: TGCGCCAGCAGCCGGCAGGGGATTGGAAACACCATATATTTT

clone size: .
J gene: TRBJ2-7
V gene: TRBV28
D gene: .
CDR3 protein: CASSDIREQYF
CDR3 DNA: TGTGCCAGCAGTGACATACGCGAGCAGTACTTC

clone size: .
J gene: TRBJ2-3
V gene: TRBV7-3
D gene: TRBD2
CDR3 protein: CASSPTSGGPGDTQYF
CDR3 DNA: TGTGCCAGCAGTCCGACTAGCGGGGGTCCCGGCGATACGCAGTATTTT

clone size: .
J gene: TRBJ1-2
V gene: TRBV7-7
D gene: TRBD1
CDR3 protein: CASSHGRDRENYGYTF
CDR3 DNA: TGTGCTAGCAGCCATGGCCGGGACAGAGAAAACTATGGCTACACCTTC

clone size: .
J gene: TRBJ2-7
V gene: TRBV4-1
D gene: TRBD2
CDR3 protein: CASSWGLAGGIEYEQYF
CDR3 DNA: TGCGCCAGCAGCTGGGGACTAGCGGGGGGTATTGAGTACGAGCAGTACTTC

clone size: .
J gene: TRBJ1-3
V gene: TRBV5-1
D gene: .
CDR3 protein: CASSLARSSGNTIYF
CDR3 DNA: TGCGCCAGCAGCCTCGCACGGAGCTCTGGAAACACCATATATTTT

clone size: .
J gene: TRBJ1-2
V gene: TRBV28
D gene: .
CDR3 protein: CASSPTSGGYGYTF
CDR3 DNA: TGTGCCAGCAGTCCTACTTCCGGGGGCTATGGCTACACCTTC

clone size: .
J gene: TRBJ2-1
V gene: TRBV19
D gene: .
CDR3 protein: CASSIMDSNNEQFF
CDR3 DNA: TGTGCCAGTAGTATTATGGACAGCAACAATGAGCAGTTCTTC

clone size: once
J gene: TRBJ2-1
V gene: TRBV7-3
D gene: .
CDR3 protein: CASSLTGGGPYNEQFF
CDR3 DNA: TGTGCCAGCAGCTTAACTGGGGGGGGCCCCTACAATGAGCAGTTCTTC

clone size: .
J gene: TRBJ2-1
V gene: TRBV25-1
D gene: TRBD2
CDR3 protein: CASSERLAGVNEQFF
CDR3 DNA: TGTGCCAGCAGTGAACGGCTAGCGGGAGTCAATGAGCAGTTCTTC

clone size: .
J gene: TRBJ2-3
V gene: TRBV27
D gene: .
CDR3 protein: CASSRAERTDTQYF
CDR3 DNA: TGTGCCAGCAGTAGAGCGGAACGCACAGATACGCAGTATTTT

clone size: .
J gene: TRBJ2-3
V gene: TRBV6-1
D gene: TRBD1
CDR3 protein: CASSGRDSRTDTQYF
CDR3 DNA: TGTGCCAGCAGTGGCCGGGACAGTCGCACAGATACGCAGTATTTT

clone size: .
J gene: TRBJ1-2
V gene: TRBV5-4
D gene: TRBD1
CDR3 protein: CASSSSTGDIYGYTF
CDR3 DNA: TGTGCCAGCAGCTCCTCGACAGGGGATATTTATGGCTACACCTTC

clone size: .
J gene: TRBJ2-5
V gene: TRBV2
D gene: TRBD2
CDR3 protein: CASSARLAGEETQYF
CDR3 DNA: TGTGCCAGCAGTGCGAGACTAGCGGGAGAAGAGACCCAGTACTTC

clone size: .
J gene: TRBJ1-5
V gene: TRBV30
D gene: TRBD1
CDR3 protein: CAWSGWDRQGKVRNQPQHF
CDR3 DNA: TGTGCCTGGAGCGGATGGGATCGACAGGGGAAGGTAAGGAATCAGCCCCAGCATTTT

clone size: .
J gene: TRBJ1-5
V gene: TRBV6-4
D gene: .
CDR3 protein: CASSDSRRGKGNQPQHF
CDR3 DNA: TGTGCCAGCAGTGACTCTCGCAGGGGTAAGGGCAATCAGCCCCAGCATTTT

clone size: .
J gene: TRBJ2-7
V gene: TRBV7-9
D gene: .
CDR3 protein: CASSLAGSSNYEQYF
CDR3 DNA: TGTGCCAGCAGCTTAGCGGGCAGCTCCAACTACGAGCAGTACTTC

clone size: .
J gene: TRBJ2-1
V gene: TRBV9
D gene: TRBD2
CDR3 protein: CASSVSGTINEQFF
CDR3 DNA: TGTGCCAGCAGCGTATCCGGGACTATCAATGAGCAGTTCTTC

clone size: .
J gene: TRBJ2-1
V gene: TRBV2
D gene: .
CDR3 protein: CASSEFTSRYNEQFF
CDR3 DNA: TGTGCCAGCAGTGAATTTACTTCCCGCTACAATGAGCAGTTCTTC

clone size: .
J gene: TRBJ2-5
V gene: TRBV5-3
D gene: TRBD1
CDR3 protein: CARSGRDSTETQYF
CDR3 DNA: TGTGCCAGAAGCGGCCGGGACAGCACGGAGACCCAGTACTTC

clone size: .
J gene: TRBJ2-6
V gene: TRBV10-2
D gene: .
CDR3 protein: CASSGRLNSGANVLTF
CDR3 DNA: TGCGCCAGCAGTGGGAGACTGAACTCTGGGGCCAACGTCCTGACTTTC